This TCR beta chain was observed in a study of T cells expressing NK-cell markers. Across the study: Among eight sequenced donors, seven carried HCMV seropositivity while one was seronegative.

TCRdb reprocessed the 5' RACE reads and keeps a single row for each CDR3 protein, giving no DNA. The sample's table shows around 550,000 distinct CDR3 sequences. In germline, CDR1 is WSHSY, CDR2 SAAADI. The CDR3 spans 16 residues. The chain uses TRBV10-2 and TRBJ1-1; TCRdb outputs TRBD1, but without DNA this stays unchecked. The source of this sequence is a man aged 18 to 29 in good health. The sequencing input was blood T cells: a sorted CD56 or NKG2C T cell subset, CD4+ or CD8+ T cells, or bulk PBMC T cells (not recorded which). This chain's CDR3 is CASSDRRGAMNTEAFF.